The clone carrying this TCR beta chain came up once. The antigen is undetermined. Method: immunoSEQ multiplex PCR; TCRdb's copy keeps in-frame clones and lacks some. The table lists fewer than 150,000 clones, around 94% of them singletons, with 3.8% in the top ten. The entry originates in a study of brain T cells in children with intractable seizures. The sequenced cases were selected for having the highest brain T cell transcript signatures. Pre-surgery treatment included at least one anti-epileptic drug. Study results and caveats: Patients' HCMV serostatus was unknown; virus specificity rests on CDR3 similarity alone. Clones missing pre-surgery may reflect undersampling of that blood sample.

Germline V gives CDR1 SGHRS, CDR2 YFSETQ. The CDR3 spans 16 residues. J gave up 5 bases and V 0 bases, and 2 bases lay outside the gene matches. The chain links TRBV5-1 to TRBJ2-7; 16 bases agree with TRBD2. This sequence was found in a boy under two years old with hemimegalencephaly and intractable seizures. Sequenced here: peripheral blood, sampled at surgery. The DNA for the CDR3 is TGCGCCAGCAGCTTGGAGGGACTAGCGGGAGGGGACGAGCAGTACTTC. Encoded protein: CASSLEGLAGGDEQYF. Drawing the rest from reference TRBV5-1 and TRBJ2-7, the complete variable domain is KAGVTQTPRYLIKTRGQQVTLSCSPISGHRSVSWYQQTPGQGLQFLFEYFSETQRNKGNFPGRFSGRQFSNSRSEMNVSTLELGDSALYLCASSLEGLAGGDEQYFGPGTRLTVT.